Described below is a single T cell receptor beta chain sequence and its context. This sample was included in a study of blood T cell repertoires in COVID-19. Study in general: Acute and convalescent COVID-19 samples came from the United States, Italy and Spain. From T cells, B-cell-depleted T cells, or PBMCs came the material, which was cDNA or gDNA.

In the source study's methods: Amplification of reference gene primers provided the estimated nucleated cell counts. Measured with immunoSEQ multiplex PCR; TCRdb has only the in-frame clones, and not every one. That table supplies the V and J calls and clone size; D and trimming were determined from the DNA. Of 85,000 to 90,000 clones listed, around 87% were seen once; the top ten hold 1.1%. This TCR came from a human donor in a cohort sampled during active COVID-19. The specimen was peripheral blood.

CDR3 nucleotide sequence: TGTGCCAGCTCATCCCCGGGACAGGGGACCTACGAGCAGTACTTC. It encodes CASSSPGQGTYEQYF. The rearrangement uses TRBV18 and TRBJ2-7; TRBD1 matches at 10 bases. The CDR3 is made up of 15 amino acids. Unmatched junction bases numbered 6, after V lost 5 bases and J lost 2 bases. Germline V gene lookup returns CDR1 KGHSH and CDR2 LQKENI.